This T cell receptor (beta chain) is from a study of beta chain features in type 1 diabetes. Study at large: When patients were set against healthy donors, age, gender and cell yields were similar.

The entirety of the isolated RNA underwent reverse transcription, so expressed TCRB transcripts were sequenced. Measured with immunoSEQ multiplex PCR; TCRdb has only the in-frame clones, and not every one. The data hold approximately 270,000 clones, with 13% to 15% observed a single time. Germline V CDR1 and CDR2: SEHNR, FQNEAQ (reference sequence). The CDR3 has 14 amino acids. V gave up 3 bases and J gave up 4 bases, with 12 bases separating them. This clone occurred a few times. The target antigen is unknown. Every sorted population was more than 98% pure. Findings and caveats of the study: In all four CD4+ subsets, TCRB CDR3 length was significantly, moderately reduced in type 1 diabetes.

V is TRBV7-9 and J is TRBJ1-1; perhaps TRBD1 as D (5 bases). Source material: naive CD4+ T cells from blood. The source of this sequence is a man in his thirties or forties with type 1 diabetes. CDR3 bases: TGTGCCAGCAGCTTTAAGGAGGGGTTCACTGAAGCTTTCTTT. It codes for CASSFKEGFTEAFF.